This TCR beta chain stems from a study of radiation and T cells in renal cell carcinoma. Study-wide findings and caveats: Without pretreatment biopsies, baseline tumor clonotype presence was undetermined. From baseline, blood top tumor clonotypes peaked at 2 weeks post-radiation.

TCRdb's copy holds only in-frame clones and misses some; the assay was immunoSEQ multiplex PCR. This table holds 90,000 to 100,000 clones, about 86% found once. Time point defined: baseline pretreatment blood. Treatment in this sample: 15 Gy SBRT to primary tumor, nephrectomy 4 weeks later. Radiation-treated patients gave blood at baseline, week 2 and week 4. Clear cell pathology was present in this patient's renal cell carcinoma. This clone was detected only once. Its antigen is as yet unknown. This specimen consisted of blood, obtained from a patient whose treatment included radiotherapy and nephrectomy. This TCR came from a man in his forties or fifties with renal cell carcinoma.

The CDR3 nucleotides are TGTGCCAGTAACGTGGGGTACAGCAATCAGCCCCAGCATTTT. This translates into CASNVGYSNQPQHF. This chain connects TRBV19 to TRBJ1-5; no clear D. This CDR3 contains 14 residues. The ends were cut back, 7 bases at V and 1 base at J, with 11 bases in the middle. From germline, CDR1 is LNHDA and CDR2 SQIVND (reference sequence).